The rows below give T cell receptor beta chains drawn from one sample of a study of Ad26.COV2.S vaccination and SARS-CoV-2 variants. This table comes from immunoSEQ multiplex PCR, and its TCRdb copy is limited to in-frame clones, with some not included. The sample includes 350,000 to 450,000 clones, approximately 90% of them seen just once. This sample comprised peripheral blood, obtained after recovery from COVID-19. The receptors originated from a human donor who had recovered from COVID-19. Both conserved end residues are part of each CDR3. The order of the fields is V gene, clone size, CDR3 length, J gene, CDR3 protein. Some rows have no size entry. The others give once, few or many, or a class for an expanded clone.

v_call: TRBV3-1/TRBV3-2
clone_size: -
cdr3_length: 15
j_call: TRBJ1-6
cdr3_aa: CASSFISSYNSPLHF

v_call: TRBV13
clone_size: -
cdr3_length: 13
j_call: TRBJ1-5
cdr3_aa: CASSLGSNQPQHF

v_call: TRBV14
clone_size: -
cdr3_length: 15
j_call: TRBJ2-5
cdr3_aa: CASSHPGGGLRTQYF

v_call: TRBV28
clone_size: once
cdr3_length: 16
j_call: TRBJ1-2
cdr3_aa: CASSLGTKGTNYGYTF

v_call: TRBV5-4
clone_size: -
cdr3_length: 15
j_call: TRBJ1-2
cdr3_aa: CASGPREGSGFGYTF

v_call: TRBV3-1/TRBV3-2
clone_size: -
cdr3_length: 13
j_call: TRBJ2-7
cdr3_aa: CASSQDQFYEQYF

v_call: TRBV4-1
clone_size: -
cdr3_length: 15
j_call: TRBJ2-7
cdr3_aa: CASSQEGLAGEEQYF

v_call: TRBV3-1/TRBV3-2
clone_size: -
cdr3_length: 15
j_call: TRBJ1-2
cdr3_aa: CASSQGVLNPYGYTF

v_call: TRBV12-3/TRBV12-4
clone_size: -
cdr3_length: 13
j_call: TRBJ1-3
cdr3_aa: CASSLGSGNTIYF

v_call: TRBV5-1
clone_size: -
cdr3_length: 17
j_call: TRBJ2-1
cdr3_aa: CASSLVTGHSSYNEQFF

v_call: TRBV3-1/TRBV3-2
clone_size: once
cdr3_length: 20
j_call: TRBJ2-7
cdr3_aa: CASSQDWRQVRGQMSYEQYF

v_call: TRBV5-4
clone_size: -
cdr3_length: 14
j_call: TRBJ1-3
cdr3_aa: CASSLGHAGNTIYF

v_call: TRBV19
clone_size: -
cdr3_length: 14
j_call: TRBJ2-7
cdr3_aa: CASSAGQGSYEQYF

v_call: TRBV19
clone_size: -
cdr3_length: 13
j_call: TRBJ1-3
cdr3_aa: CASSLSSGNTIYF

v_call: TRBV7-9
clone_size: -
cdr3_length: 15
j_call: TRBJ2-3
cdr3_aa: CASSLRDGGADTQYF

v_call: TRBV19
clone_size: -
cdr3_length: 12
j_call: TRBJ2-2
cdr3_aa: CASSLLTGELFF

v_call: TRBV6-2/TRBV6-3
clone_size: -
cdr3_length: 12
j_call: TRBJ2-1
cdr3_aa: CASSGQGTSQFF

v_call: TRBV6-1
clone_size: -
cdr3_length: 16
j_call: TRBJ1-5
cdr3_aa: CASSEGVSYSNQPQHF

v_call: TRBV7-9
clone_size: -
cdr3_length: 16
j_call: TRBJ1-1
cdr3_aa: CASSTHRGVRITEAFF

v_call: TRBV9
clone_size: once
cdr3_length: 16
j_call: TRBJ1-2
cdr3_aa: CASSDPPTEVNYGYTF

v_call: TRBV10-3
clone_size: -
cdr3_length: 14
j_call: TRBJ1-2
cdr3_aa: CAIRGDRFTHGYTF

v_call: TRBV11-2
clone_size: -
cdr3_length: 15
j_call: TRBJ1-2
cdr3_aa: CASSPVGQGYFGYTF

v_call: TRBV18
clone_size: -
cdr3_length: 11
j_call: TRBJ2-7
cdr3_aa: CASSLQGEQYF

v_call: TRBV12-3/TRBV12-4
clone_size: -
cdr3_length: 13
j_call: TRBJ1-3
cdr3_aa: CASSLWGPNTIYF

v_call: TRBV7-9
clone_size: -
cdr3_length: 14
j_call: TRBJ1-4
cdr3_aa: CASTPDRVGEKLFF

v_call: TRBV27
clone_size: -
cdr3_length: 15
j_call: TRBJ2-1
cdr3_aa: CASSSFLSSYNEQFF

v_call: TRBV28
clone_size: -
cdr3_length: 13
j_call: TRBJ2-1
cdr3_aa: CASSSVRKNEQFF

v_call: TRBV4-1
clone_size: -
cdr3_length: 15
j_call: TRBJ1-1
cdr3_aa: CASSQTGGRGTEAFF

v_call: TRBV4-1
clone_size: -
cdr3_length: 15
j_call: TRBJ2-7
cdr3_aa: CASSQDRQANYEQYF

v_call: TRBV11-2
clone_size: -
cdr3_length: 17
j_call: TRBJ1-2
cdr3_aa: CASSPRASQRRNYGYTF

v_call: TRBV7-9
clone_size: -
cdr3_length: 15
j_call: TRBJ1-3
cdr3_aa: CASSLGSSSGNTIYF

v_call: TRBV28
clone_size: -
cdr3_length: 15
j_call: TRBJ1-5
cdr3_aa: CASRTGGLGNQPQHF

v_call: TRBV6-5
clone_size: -
cdr3_length: 16
j_call: TRBJ1-1
cdr3_aa: CASSYSPGQGYNEAFF

v_call: TRBV3-1/TRBV3-2
clone_size: -
cdr3_length: 15
j_call: TRBJ1-2
cdr3_aa: CASSQRDRGGYGYTF

v_call: TRBV6-6
clone_size: -
cdr3_length: 14
j_call: TRBJ2-7
cdr3_aa: CASSYGGIPHEQYF

v_call: TRBV5-6
clone_size: -
cdr3_length: 12
j_call: TRBJ2-3
cdr3_aa: CASSLLSDTQYF

v_call: TRBV9
clone_size: -
cdr3_length: 14
j_call: TRBJ1-1
cdr3_aa: CASSVDPENTEAFF